In its sample, the clone carrying this T cell receptor beta chain was seen a few times. These data belong to a study of blood T cell repertoires in COVID-19. Looking at the study overall: The study drew acute and convalescent COVID-19 samples from the United States, Italy and Spain. PBMCs, B-cell-depleted T cells, or T cells provided the cDNA or gDNA that made up the material.

The CDR3 length is 13 residues. Germline trimming cut 9 bases from V and 6 bases from J; bases unmatched to any gene: 6. CDR1 and CDR2 from the germline V gene are SGDLS and YYNGEE. Authors' analysis steps: Nucleated cell counts were estimated from reference gene primer amplification. Profiled with immunoSEQ multiplex PCR; TCRdb holds only in-frame clones, not every one. For V, J and clone size, that table is used; D and trimming come from the DNA. The sample has more than 100,000 clones, around 80% seen once. The sequenced material came from PBMCs or T cells enriched from blood (not recorded which). The chain combines TRBV9 with TRBJ2-7; 13 bases are shared with TRBD2. The receptor was derived from a man between 40 and 49 years old with acute COVID-19. The CDR3 bases are TGTGCCAACGGACTAGCGGGAGTTAGCGAGCAGTACTTC. This gives the protein CANGLAGVSEQYF.